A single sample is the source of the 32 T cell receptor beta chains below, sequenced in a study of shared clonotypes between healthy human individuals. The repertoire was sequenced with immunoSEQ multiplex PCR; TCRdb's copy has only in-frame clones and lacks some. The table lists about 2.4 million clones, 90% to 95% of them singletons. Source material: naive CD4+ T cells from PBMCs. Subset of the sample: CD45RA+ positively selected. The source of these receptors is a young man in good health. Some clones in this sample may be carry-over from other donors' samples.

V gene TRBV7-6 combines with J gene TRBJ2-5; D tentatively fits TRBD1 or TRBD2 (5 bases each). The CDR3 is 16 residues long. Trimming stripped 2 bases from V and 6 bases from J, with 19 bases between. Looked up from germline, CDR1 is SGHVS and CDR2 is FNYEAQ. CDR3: CASSLQVGTSLQTQYF. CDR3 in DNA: TGTGCCAGCAGCTTACAGGTCGGGACCTCCCTCCAGACCCAGTACTTC.

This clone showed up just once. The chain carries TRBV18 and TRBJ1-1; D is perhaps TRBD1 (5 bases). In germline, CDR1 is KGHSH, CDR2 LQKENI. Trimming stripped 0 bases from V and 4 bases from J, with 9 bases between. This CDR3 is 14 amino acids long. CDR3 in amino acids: CASSPPGATTEAFF. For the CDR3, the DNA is TGTGCCAGCTCACCACCAGGGGCGACCACTGAAGCTTTCTTT.

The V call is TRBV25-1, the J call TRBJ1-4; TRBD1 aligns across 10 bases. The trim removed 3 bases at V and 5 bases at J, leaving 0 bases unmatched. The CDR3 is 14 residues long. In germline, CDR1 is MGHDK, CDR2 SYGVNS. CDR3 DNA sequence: TGTGCCAGCAGTGAGGGACAGGGGAATGAAAAACTGTTTTTT. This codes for CASSEGQGNEKLFF.

The CDR3 loop reads CASSRTGSGNTIYF. The CDR3 DNA reads TGTGCCAGCTCACGTACAGGGTCCGGAAACACCATATATTTT. The chain carries TRBV18 and TRBJ1-3, with D possibly matching TRBD1 (6 bases). V lost 4 bases and J 4 bases, leaving 11 bases between the germline ends. CDR1 and CDR2 from the germline V gene are KGHSH and LQKENI. The CDR3 runs 14 residues.

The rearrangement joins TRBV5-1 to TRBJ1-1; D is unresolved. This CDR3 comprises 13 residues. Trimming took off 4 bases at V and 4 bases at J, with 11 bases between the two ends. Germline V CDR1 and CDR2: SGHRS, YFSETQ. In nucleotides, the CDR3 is TGCGCCAGCAGCCAAGAGGCAGCCACTGAAGCTTTCTTT. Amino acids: CASSQEAATEAFF.

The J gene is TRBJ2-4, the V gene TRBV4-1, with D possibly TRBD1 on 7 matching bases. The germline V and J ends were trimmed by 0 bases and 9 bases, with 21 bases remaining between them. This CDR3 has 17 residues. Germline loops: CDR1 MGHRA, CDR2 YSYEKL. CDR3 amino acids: CASSQESPQGWRAIQYF. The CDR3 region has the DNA TGCGCCAGCAGCCAAGAAAGCCCACAGGGGTGGAGGGCCATTCAGTACTTC.

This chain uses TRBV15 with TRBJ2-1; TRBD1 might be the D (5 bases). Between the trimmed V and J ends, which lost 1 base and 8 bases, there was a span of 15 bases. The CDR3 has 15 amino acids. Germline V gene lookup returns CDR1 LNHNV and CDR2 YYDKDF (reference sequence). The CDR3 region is CATSRVGALRDEQFF. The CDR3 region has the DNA TGTGCCACCAGCAGAGTAGGGGCCCTAAGGGATGAGCAGTTCTTC.

The CDR3 DNA is TGTGCCAGCAGTCAACAGGGGAGAGGCACCTACGAGCAGTACTTC. This translates into CASSQQGRGTYEQYF. This chain uses TRBV6-5 with TRBJ2-7; TRBD1 matches at 7 bases. Unmatched junction bases numbered 9, after V lost 5 bases and J lost 2 bases. Germline lookup yields CDR1 MNHEY and CDR2 SVGAGI. The CDR3 runs 15 residues.

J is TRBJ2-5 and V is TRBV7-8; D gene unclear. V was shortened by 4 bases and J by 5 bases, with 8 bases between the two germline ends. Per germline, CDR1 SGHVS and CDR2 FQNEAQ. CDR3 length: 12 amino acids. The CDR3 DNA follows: TGTGCCAGCAGCTCCCTGGAGGAGACCCAGTACTTC. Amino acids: CASSSLEETQYF.

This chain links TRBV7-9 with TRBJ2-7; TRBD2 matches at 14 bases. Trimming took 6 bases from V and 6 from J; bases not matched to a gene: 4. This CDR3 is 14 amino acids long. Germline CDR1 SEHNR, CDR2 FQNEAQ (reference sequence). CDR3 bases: TGTGCCAGCAGTACCGGGACTAGCGGGAGCGAGCAGTACTTC. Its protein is CASSTGTSGSEQYF. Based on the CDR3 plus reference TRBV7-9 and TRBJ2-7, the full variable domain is DTGVSQNPRHKITKRGQNVTFRCDPISEHNRLYWYRQTLGQGPEFLTYFQNEAQLEKSRLLSDRFSAERPKGSFSTLEIQRTEQGDSAMYLCASSTGTSGSEQYFGPGTRLTVT.

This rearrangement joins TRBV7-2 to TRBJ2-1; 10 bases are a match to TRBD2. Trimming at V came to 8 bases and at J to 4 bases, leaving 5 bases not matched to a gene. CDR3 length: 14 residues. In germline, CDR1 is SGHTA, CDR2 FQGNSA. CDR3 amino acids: CASQLAGIYNEQFF. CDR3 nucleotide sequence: TGTGCCAGCCAACTAGCGGGAATATACAATGAGCAGTTCTTC. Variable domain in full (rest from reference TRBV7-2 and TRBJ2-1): GAGVSQSPSNKVTEKGKDVELRCDPISGHTALYWYRQSLGQGLEFLIYFQGNSAPDKSGLPSDRFSAERTGGSVSTLTIQRTQQEDSAVYLCASQLAGIYNEQFFGPGTRLTVL.

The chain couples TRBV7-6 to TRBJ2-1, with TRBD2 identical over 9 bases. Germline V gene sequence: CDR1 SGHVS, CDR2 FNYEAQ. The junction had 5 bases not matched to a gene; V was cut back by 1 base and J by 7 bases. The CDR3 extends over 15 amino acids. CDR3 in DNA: TGTGCCAGCAGCTTAGTTAGCGGGAGTCCAAATGAGCAGTTCTTC. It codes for CASSLVSGSPNEQFF.

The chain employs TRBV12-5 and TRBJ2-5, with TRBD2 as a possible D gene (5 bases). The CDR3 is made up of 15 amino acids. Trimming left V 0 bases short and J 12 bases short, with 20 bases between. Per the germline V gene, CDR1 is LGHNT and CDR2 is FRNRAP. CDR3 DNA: TGTGCTAGTGGTTTGGTTATAGGAGGCCCCTTTGTTAAGTACTTC. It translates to CASGLVIGGPFVKYF.

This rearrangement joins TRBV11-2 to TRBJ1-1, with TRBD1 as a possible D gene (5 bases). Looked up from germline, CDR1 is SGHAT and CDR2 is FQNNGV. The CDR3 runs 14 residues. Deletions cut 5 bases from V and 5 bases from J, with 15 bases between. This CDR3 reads CASSPDPGRTEAFF. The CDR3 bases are TGTGCCAGCAGCCCCGACCCAGGGAGGACTGAAGCTTTCTTT. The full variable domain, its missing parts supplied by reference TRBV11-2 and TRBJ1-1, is EAGVAQSPRYKIIEKRQSVAFWCNPISGHATLYWYQQILGQGPKLLIQFQNNGVVDDSQLPKDRFSAERLKGVDSTLKIQPAKLEDSAVYLCASSPDPGRTEAFFGQGTRLTVV.

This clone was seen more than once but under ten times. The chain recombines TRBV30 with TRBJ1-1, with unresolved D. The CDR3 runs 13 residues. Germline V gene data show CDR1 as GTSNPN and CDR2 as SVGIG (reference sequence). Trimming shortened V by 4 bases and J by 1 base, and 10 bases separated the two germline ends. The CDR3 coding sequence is TGTGCCTGGACAGTAACAACGAACACTGAAGCTTTCTTT. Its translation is CAWTVTTNTEAFF.

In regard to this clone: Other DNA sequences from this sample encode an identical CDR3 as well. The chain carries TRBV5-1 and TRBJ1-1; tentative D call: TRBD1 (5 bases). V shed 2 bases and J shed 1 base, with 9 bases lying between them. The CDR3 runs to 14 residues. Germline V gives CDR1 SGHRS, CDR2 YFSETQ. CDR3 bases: TGCGCCAGCAGCTTAGGGGTCGCGAACACTGAAGCTTTCTTT. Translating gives CASSLGVANTEAFF. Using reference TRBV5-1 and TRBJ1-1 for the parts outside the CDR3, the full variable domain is KAGVTQTPRYLIKTRGQQVTLSCSPISGHRSVSWYQQTPGQGLQFLFEYFSETQRNKGNFPGRFSGRQFSNSRSEMNVSTLELGDSALYLCASSLGVANTEAFFGQGTRLTVV.

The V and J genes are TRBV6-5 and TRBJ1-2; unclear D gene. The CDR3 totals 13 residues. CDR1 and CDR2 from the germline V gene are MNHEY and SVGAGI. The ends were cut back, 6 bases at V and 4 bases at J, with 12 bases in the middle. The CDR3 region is CASSRAGVYGYTF. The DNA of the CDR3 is TGTGCCAGCAGCCGTGCCGGGGTCTATGGCTACACCTTC.

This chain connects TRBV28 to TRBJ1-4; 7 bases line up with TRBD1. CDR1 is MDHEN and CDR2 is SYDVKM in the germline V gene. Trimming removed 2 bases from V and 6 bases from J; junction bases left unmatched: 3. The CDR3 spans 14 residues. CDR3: CASSLATGYEKLFF. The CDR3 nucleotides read TGTGCCAGCAGTTTAGCGACAGGGTATGAAAAACTGTTTTTT.

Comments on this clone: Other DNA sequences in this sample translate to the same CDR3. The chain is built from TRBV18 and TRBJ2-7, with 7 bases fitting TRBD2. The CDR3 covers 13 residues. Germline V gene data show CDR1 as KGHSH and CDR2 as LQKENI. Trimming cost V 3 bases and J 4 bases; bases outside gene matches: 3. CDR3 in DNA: TGTGCCAGCTCACCCGGACTAGTTTACGAGCAGTACTTC. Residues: CASSPGLVYEQYF.

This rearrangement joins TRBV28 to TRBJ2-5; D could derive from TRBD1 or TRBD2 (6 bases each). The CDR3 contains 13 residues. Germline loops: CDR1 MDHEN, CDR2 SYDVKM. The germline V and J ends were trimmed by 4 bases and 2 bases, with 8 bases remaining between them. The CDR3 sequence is CASSSGAQETQYF. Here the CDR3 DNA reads TGTGCCAGCAGTTCGGGGGCGCAAGAGACCCAGTACTTC.

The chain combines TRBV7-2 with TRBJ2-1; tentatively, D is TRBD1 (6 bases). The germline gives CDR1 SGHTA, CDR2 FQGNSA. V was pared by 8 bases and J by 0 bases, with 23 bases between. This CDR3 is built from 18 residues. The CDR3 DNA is TGTGCCAGCTTCCCCTGGGTTGGGGGCTCAAGCTCCTACAATGAGCAGTTCTTC. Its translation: CASFPWVGGSSSYNEQFF.

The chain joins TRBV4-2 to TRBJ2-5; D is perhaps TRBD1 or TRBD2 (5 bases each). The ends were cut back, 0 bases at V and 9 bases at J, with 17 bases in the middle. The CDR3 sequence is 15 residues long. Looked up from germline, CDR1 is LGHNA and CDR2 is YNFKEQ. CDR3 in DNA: TGTGCCAGCAGCCAAGAAGTGGGGGTTTACTCGGCCCAGTACTTC. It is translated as CASSQEVGVYSAQYF.

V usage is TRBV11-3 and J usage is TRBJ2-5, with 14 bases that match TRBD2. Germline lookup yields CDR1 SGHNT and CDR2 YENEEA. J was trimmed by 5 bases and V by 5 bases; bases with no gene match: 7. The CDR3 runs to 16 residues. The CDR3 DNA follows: TGTGCCAGCAGCCGAGGGACTAGCGGGAGCGGGGAGACCCAGTACTTC. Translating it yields CASSRGTSGSGETQYF.

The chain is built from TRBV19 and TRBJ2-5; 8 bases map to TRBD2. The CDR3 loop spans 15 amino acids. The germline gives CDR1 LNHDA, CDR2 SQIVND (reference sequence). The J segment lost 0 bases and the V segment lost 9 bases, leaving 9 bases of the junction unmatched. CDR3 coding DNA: TGTGCCAGCTCTCCCCAAGCGGGGGACCAAGAGACCCAGTACTTC. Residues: CASSPQAGDQETQYF.

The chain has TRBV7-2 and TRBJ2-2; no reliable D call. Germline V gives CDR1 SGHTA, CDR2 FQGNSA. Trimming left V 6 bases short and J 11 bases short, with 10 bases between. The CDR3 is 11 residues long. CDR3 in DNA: TGTGCCAGCAGGATCGACGGAGAGCTGTTTTTT. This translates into CASRIDGELFF.

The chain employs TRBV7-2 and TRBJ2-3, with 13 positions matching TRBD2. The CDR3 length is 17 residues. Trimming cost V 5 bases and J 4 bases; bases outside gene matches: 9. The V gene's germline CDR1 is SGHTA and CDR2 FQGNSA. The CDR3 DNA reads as TGTGCCAGCAGCAAACGGACTAGCGGGAGATGGTCAGATACGCAGTATTTT. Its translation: CASSKRTSGRWSDTQYF.

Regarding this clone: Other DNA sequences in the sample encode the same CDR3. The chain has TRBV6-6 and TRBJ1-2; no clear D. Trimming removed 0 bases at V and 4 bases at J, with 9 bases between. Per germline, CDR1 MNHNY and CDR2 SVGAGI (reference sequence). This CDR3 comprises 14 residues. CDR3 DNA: TGTGCCAGCAGTTACTCGCGGACCTCCTATGGCTACACCTTC. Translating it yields CASSYSRTSYGYTF.

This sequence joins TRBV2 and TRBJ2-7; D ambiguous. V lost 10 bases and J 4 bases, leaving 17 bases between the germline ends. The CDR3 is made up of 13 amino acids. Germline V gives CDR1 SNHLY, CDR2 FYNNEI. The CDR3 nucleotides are TGTGCCACAAAAAGCCTATCGCAATACGAGCAGTACTTC. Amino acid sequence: CATKSLSQYEQYF.

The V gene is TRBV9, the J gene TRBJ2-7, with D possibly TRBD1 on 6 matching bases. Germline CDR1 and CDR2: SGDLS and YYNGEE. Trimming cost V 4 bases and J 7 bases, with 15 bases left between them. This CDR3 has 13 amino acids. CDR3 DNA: TGTGCCAGCAGCCCGGGGACACACTGGGAGCAGTACTTC. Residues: CASSPGTHWEQYF.

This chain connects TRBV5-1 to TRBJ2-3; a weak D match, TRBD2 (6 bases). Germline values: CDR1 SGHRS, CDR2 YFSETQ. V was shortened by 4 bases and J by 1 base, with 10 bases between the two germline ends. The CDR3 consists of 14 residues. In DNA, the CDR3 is TGCGCCAGCAGCCCGGGACTGCGCACAGATACGCAGTATTTT. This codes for CASSPGLRTDTQYF.

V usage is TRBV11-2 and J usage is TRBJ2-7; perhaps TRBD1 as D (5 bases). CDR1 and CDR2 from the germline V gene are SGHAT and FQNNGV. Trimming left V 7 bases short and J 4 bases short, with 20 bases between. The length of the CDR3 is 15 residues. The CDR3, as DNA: TGTGCCAGCACACCAAACGGGCGGACATTATACGAGCAGTACTTC. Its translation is CASTPNGRTLYEQYF.

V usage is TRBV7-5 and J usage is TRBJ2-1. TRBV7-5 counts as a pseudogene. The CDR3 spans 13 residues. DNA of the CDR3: TGTGCCAGAAGCTTGGGTGGGGTGGGGATGCAGTTCTTC. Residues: CARSLGGVGMQFF.